This is a list of T cell receptor beta chains from one sample in a study of CD8 T cells in ankylosing spondylitis. One entry per CDR3 protein results from TCRdb running MiXCR on the 5' RACE reads. The sample gives tens of thousands of distinct CDR3 sequences, roughly 8.5% of which show up once; under 35% is in the top ten. The material sequenced was blood, either unsorted or a sorted T cell fraction (not recorded which). These receptors all stem from a male donor with ankylosing spondylitis. Both conserved end residues are part of each CDR3. The order of the fields is V gene, J gene, D gene, clone size, CDR3 protein, CDR3 DNA. D genes are given only for firm matches. Not all rows give a size; the values are once, few, many and, for expanded clones, a class.

v_gene: TRBV4-2; j_gene: TRBJ2-1; d_gene: TRBD2; abundance: many; CDR3aa: CASSQELAGGMDEQFF; CDR3nt: TGTGCCAGCAGCCAAGAACTAGCGGGAGGGATGGATGAGCAGTTCTTC
v_gene: TRBV7-6; j_gene: TRBJ2-1; d_gene: .; abundance: .; CDR3aa: CASSLSRGADEQFF; CDR3nt: TGTGCCAGCAGCTTATCGAGGGGTGCTGATGAGCAGTTCTTC
v_gene: TRBV7-9; j_gene: TRBJ2-1; d_gene: .; abundance: .; CDR3aa: CASSFNSRTNNEQFF; CDR3nt: TGTGCCAGCAGCTTTAATAGTAGAACTAACAATGAGCAGTTCTTC
v_gene: TRBV20-1; j_gene: TRBJ2-7; d_gene: .; abundance: few; CDR3aa: CSARDRTSREQYF; CDR3nt: TGCAGTGCTAGAGATCGAACTAGCCGGGAGCAGTACTTC
v_gene: TRBV7-2; j_gene: TRBJ2-1; d_gene: .; abundance: many; CDR3aa: CASSLSPGEQFF; CDR3nt: TGTGCCAGCAGCCTCTCGCCTGGTGAGCAGTTCTTC
v_gene: TRBV5-5; j_gene: TRBJ2-2; d_gene: TRBD1; abundance: many; CDR3aa: CASSRDRDGTGELFF; CDR3nt: TGTGCCAGCAGCAGAGACAGGGATGGTACCGGGGAGCTGTTTTTT
v_gene: TRBV6-1; j_gene: TRBJ2-1; d_gene: TRBD2; abundance: many; CDR3aa: CASERFGLAGVGNEQFF; CDR3nt: TGTGCCAGCGAGCGCTTCGGACTAGCGGGAGTGGGAAATGAGCAGTTCTTC
v_gene: TRBV7-8; j_gene: TRBJ2-1; d_gene: TRBD2; abundance: .; CDR3aa: CASSLASGRGYEQFF; CDR3nt: TGTGCCAGCAGCTTAGCTAGCGGGAGGGGGTATGAGCAGTTCTTC
v_gene: TRBV3-1; j_gene: TRBJ1-2; d_gene: .; abundance: few; CDR3aa: CASGGDGNYGYTF; CDR3nt: TGTGCCAGCGGGGGGGACGGCAACTATGGCTACACCTTC
v_gene: TRBV19; j_gene: TRBJ1-6; d_gene: .; abundance: few; CDR3aa: CASSQGKGPLHF; CDR3nt: TGTGCCAGTTCCCAGGGTAAAGGACCCCTCCACTTT
v_gene: TRBV2; j_gene: TRBJ1-2; d_gene: TRBD1; abundance: few; CDR3aa: CASSTTGALYGYTF; CDR3nt: TGTGCCAGCAGTACTACAGGGGCGCTCTATGGCTACACCTTC
v_gene: TRBV11-2; j_gene: TRBJ2-7; d_gene: .; abundance: few; CDR3aa: CASSVPDPADEQYF; CDR3nt: TGTGCCAGCAGCGTACCGGACCCGGCCGACGAGCAGTACTTC
v_gene: TRBV7-9; j_gene: TRBJ2-1; d_gene: .; abundance: .; CDR3aa: CASSFTANEQFF; CDR3nt: TGTGCCAGCAGCTTTACAGCCAATGAGCAGTTCTTC
v_gene: TRBV25-1; j_gene: TRBJ2-5; d_gene: .; abundance: .; CDR3aa: CASSERSRETQYF; CDR3nt: TGTGCCAGCAGTGAACGCTCGAGAGAGACCCAGTACTTC
v_gene: TRBV20-1; j_gene: TRBJ2-7; d_gene: TRBD2; abundance: many; CDR3aa: CSARGASGDEQYF; CDR3nt: TGCAGTGCTAGAGGAGCTAGCGGGGACGAGCAGTACTTC
v_gene: TRBV5-1; j_gene: TRBJ1-4; d_gene: .; abundance: many; CDR3aa: CASSGRGGAIEKLFF; CDR3nt: TGCGCCAGCAGCGGTCGTGGAGGGGCGATTGAAAAACTGTTTTTT
v_gene: TRBV9; j_gene: TRBJ2-7; d_gene: TRBD2; abundance: few; CDR3aa: CASSPWTSPNAEQYF; CDR3nt: TGTGCCAGCAGCCCTTGGACTAGTCCAAATGCCGAGCAGTACTTC
v_gene: TRBV7-9; j_gene: TRBJ2-4; d_gene: TRBD2; abundance: many; CDR3aa: CASSFLEAGGSIQYF; CDR3nt: TGTGCCAGCAGCTTTTTGGAAGCGGGGGGGAGCATTCAGTACTTC
v_gene: TRBV5-4; j_gene: TRBJ1-2; d_gene: .; abundance: few; CDR3aa: CASSSPPGNYGYTF; CDR3nt: TGTGCCAGCAGCTCGCCCCCAGGGAACTATGGCTACACCTTC
v_gene: TRBV3-1; j_gene: TRBJ2-3; d_gene: TRBD2; abundance: few; CDR3aa: CASSQDPLAGVGNTQYF; CDR3nt: TGTGCCAGCAGCCAAGATCCGCTAGCGGGAGTCGGTAATACGCAGTATTTT
v_gene: TRBV20-1; j_gene: TRBJ1-5; d_gene: .; abundance: few; CDR3aa: CSAPSESYSNQPQHF; CDR3nt: TGCAGTGCCCCGTCGGAAAGCTATAGCAATCAGCCCCAGCATTTT
v_gene: TRBV2; j_gene: TRBJ2-4; d_gene: .; abundance: few; CDR3aa: CASSELASAKNIQYF; CDR3nt: TGTGCCAGCAGTGAGCTAGCGTCAGCCAAAAACATTCAGTACTTC
v_gene: TRBV27; j_gene: TRBJ1-5; d_gene: TRBD1; abundance: few; CDR3aa: CASSFRGLQPQHF; CDR3nt: TGTGCCAGCAGTTTCAGGGGGCTTCAGCCCCAGCATTTT
v_gene: TRBV12-3/TRBV12-4; j_gene: TRBJ2-2; d_gene: TRBD1; abundance: many; CDR3aa: CASSLEQGSGELFF; CDR3nt: TGTGCCAGCAGTCTAGAACAGGGGTCCGGGGAGCTGTTTTTT